This is a list of T cell receptor beta chains from one sample in a study of post-analysis software for immune sequencing data. A single record per CDR3 protein comes from TCRdb applying MiXCR to the PCR reads. This table has more than 350,000 distinct CDR3 sequences, 39% appearing once. Sequencing was carried out using blood. The source of these receptors is a girl aged 2-15 years with multiple sclerosis. The CDR3 runs from the conserved cysteine through the conserved F or W. Each record gives: V gene, CDR3 length, D gene, clone size, J gene, CDR3 DNA, CDR3 protein. A D gene is named only where the DNA matches it firmly. Clone sizes are given selectively: once, few, many, or a class where the clone is expanded.

TRBV7-2	11	-	many	TRBJ2-7	TGTGCCAGCAGCTTACAGGGCGAGCAGTACTTC	CASSLQGEQYF
TRBV20-1	14	-	-	TRBJ1-5	TGCAGTGCCGCCCGCGGCGGGTACAATCAGCCCCAGCATTTT	CSAARGGYNQPQHF
TRBV6-1	17	-	-	TRBJ1-4	TGTGCCAGCATCATGACCCTGGGAGGGGCAACTAATGAAAAACTGTTTTTT	CASIMTLGGATNEKLFF
TRBV7-9	16	TRBD1	-	TRBJ2-7	TGTGCCAGCAGCTTGTCCCCGGGACAGGGAACCGACGAGCAGTACTTC	CASSLSPGQGTDEQYF
TRBV14	13	-	-	TRBJ1-6	TGTGCCAGCAGCCAGTTCAGAAATTCACCCCTCCACTTT	CASSQFRNSPLHF
TRBV19	13	TRBD1	-	TRBJ2-7	TGTGCCAGTAGACGGACAGGGGGAATCGAGCAGTACTTC	CASRRTGGIEQYF
TRBV9	15	-	once	TRBJ1-1	TGTGCCAGCAGCGTAGAACCCATACCCACCACTGAAGCTTTCTTT	CASSVEPIPTTEAFF
TRBV27	16	-	-	TRBJ1-5	TGTGCCAGCAGTCTCACCTGGAGAGCGTTCAATCAGCCCCAGCATTTT	CASSLTWRAFNQPQHF
TRBV7-2	14	-	few	TRBJ1-1	TGTGCCAGCAGCTTAGTAGAGGAAAACACTGAAGCTTTCTTT	CASSLVEENTEAFF
TRBV28	15	-	once	TRBJ2-7	TGTGCCAGCAGTGATGGACAGTCCCACTTTTACGAGCAGTACTTC	CASSDGQSHFYEQYF
TRBV7-2	16	TRBD2	-	TRBJ2-5	TGTGCCAGCAGCTTGTCAGCGGGGGGGCCGTTTGAGACCCAGTACTTC	CASSLSAGGPFETQYF
TRBV7-8	15	-	-	TRBJ2-1	TGTGCCAGCAGCTTCGGGACTGTAGCCTACAATGAGCAGTTCTTC	CASSFGTVAYNEQFF
TRBV7-3	15	TRBD2	few	TRBJ2-3	TGTGCCAGCAGCTACGCGGGGGGGAGCACAGATACGCAGTATTTT	CASSYAGGSTDTQYF
TRBV29-1	13	-	few	TRBJ2-1	TGCAGCGCCCGGTCACCTACCTACAATGAGCAGTTCTTC	CSARSPTYNEQFF
TRBV5-1	16	TRBD2	few	TRBJ2-3	TGCGCCAGCAGCTTGGTGGCTAGCGGGAGCCCAGATACGCAGTATTTT	CASSLVASGSPDTQYF
TRBV5-6	12	-	-	TRBJ1-2	TGTGCCAGCAGTCCTAGCGGAAGGGGCTACACCTTC	CASSPSGRGYTF
TRBV27	15	TRBD2	-	TRBJ2-1	TGTGCCAGCAGTCGAACTAGCGGGTTAAGCAATGAGCAGTTCTTC	CASSRTSGLSNEQFF
TRBV5-1	15	TRBD1	-	TRBJ2-5	TGCGCCAGCAGCAACGGACAGGGTTCCCAGGAGACCCAGTACTTC	CASSNGQGSQETQYF
TRBV20-1	14	-	-	TRBJ1-5	TGCAGTGCTAGAGCTCAGGGTTCGGGTCAGCCCCAGCATTTT	CSARAQGSGQPQHF
TRBV10-3	13	-	-	TRBJ2-1	TGTGCCATCAGCGAATTAGCCCCCAATGAGCAGTTCTTC	CAISELAPNEQFF
TRBV5-1	16	-	-	TRBJ1-1	TGCGCCAGCAGCTTGGTTAAATCAGGACCTAACACTGAAGCTTTCTTT	CASSLVKSGPNTEAFF
TRBV18	17	-	few	TRBJ2-5	TGTGCCAGCTCACCCCGCCGGCTGGGAAGGGCCCAAGAGACCCAGTACTTC	CASSPRRLGRAQETQYF
TRBV7-8	12	-	few	TRBJ2-1	TGTGCCAGCACCTCCGCAGGCAATGAGCAGTTCTTC	CASTSAGNEQFF
TRBV20-1	17	TRBD2	-	TRBJ2-1	TGCAGTGCTAGGACCCCTGCTAGCGGGAGAATGTACAATGAGCAGTTCTTC	CSARTPASGRMYNEQFF
TRBV20-1	16	TRBD2	few	TRBJ2-1	TGCAGTGCAACGAGGTTTGGCGGGAGAGGTATCTATGAGCAGTTCTTC	CSATRFGGRGIYEQFF
TRBV12-3/TRBV12-4	17	-	-	TRBJ2-3	TGTGCCAGCAGTTACCGGGGTCAGGGCTCTAGCACAGATACGCAGTATTTT	CASSYRGQGSSTDTQYF
TRBV25-1	16	TRBD2	-	TRBJ2-3	TGTGCCAGCACCTCTAGCGGGAGGGCTGGCGCAGATACGCAGTATTTT	CASTSSGRAGADTQYF
TRBV4-3	19	-	once	TRBJ2-1	TGCGCCAGCAGCCGATCACCCAAAGAAACAGGTTCCGCCCACAATGAGCAGTTCTTC	CASSRSPKETGSAHNEQFF
TRBV19	15	-	-	TRBJ1-5	TGTGCCAGTAGTATCCTCGACCGGATCAATCAGCCCCAGCATTTT	CASSILDRINQPQHF
TRBV18	14	-	-	TRBJ2-3	TGTGCCAGCTCACGTTCGGGTTTAACAGATATGCAGTATTTT	CASSRSGLTDMQYF
TRBV6-6	15	-	-	TRBJ2-6	TGTGCCGGCCGAGGGGCGACCTCTGGGGCCAACGTCCTGACTTTC	CAGRGATSGANVLTF
TRBV28	15	TRBD1	many	TRBJ2-7	TGTGCCAGCAGTTTCCCCGGGACAGCCACCTACGAGCAGTACTTC	CASSFPGTATYEQYF
TRBV5-6	13	-	few	TRBJ1-5	TGTGCCAGCAGCCTAAACGGGAATCAGCCCCAGCATTTT	CASSLNGNQPQHF
TRBV7-7	16	-	-	TRBJ2-1	TGTGCTAGCAGCTCGAGACCAGGGGCTTCATACAATGAGCAGTTCTTC	CASSSRPGASYNEQFF
TRBV9	14	-	-	TRBJ2-1	TGTGCCAGCACCGGGAATGGGGGGGCTGGGGGGCAGTTCTTC	CASTGNGGAGGQFF
TRBV4-2	14	-	few	TRBJ2-1	TGTGCCAGCAGCCAAGATCTCGCGGGGAATGGGCAGTTCTTC	CASSQDLAGNGQFF
TRBV18	12	-	-	TRBJ2-5	TGTGCCAGCTCACGGGGGGCACAACTCCAGTACTTC	CASSRGAQLQYF
TRBV12-3/TRBV12-4	14	-	-	TRBJ2-5	TGTGCCAGCAGTTTGTTTCGTGGAAGCGAGACCCAGTACTTC	CASSLFRGSETQYF
TRBV29-1	14	TRBD1	few	TRBJ2-3	TGCAGCGTCCCCAGGACAGGGATCACAGATACGCAGTATTTT	CSVPRTGITDTQYF
TRBV7-6	16	-	few	TRBJ2-3	TGTGCCAGCAGCGAGGGACGGGAGAGGGGCACAGATACGCAGTATTTT	CASSEGRERGTDTQYF
TRBV6-5	14	-	-	TRBJ2-5	TGTGCCAGCAGTGAGCTAGACGGCCAAGAGACCCAGTACTTC	CASSELDGQETQYF
TRBV29-1	16	TRBD1	few	TRBJ2-7	TGCAGCGTTGAAGATACCCTTCAGGGGGCATCCTACGAGCAGTACTTC	CSVEDTLQGASYEQYF
TRBV2	17	TRBD2	-	TRBJ2-5	TGTGCCAGCAGTGAATTTCGTAGCGGGGGGGCTCAAGAGACCCAGTACTTC	CASSEFRSGGAQETQYF
TRBV29-1	11	-	-	TRBJ1-2	TGCAGCGTTGAAGGCAGCTATGGCTACACCTTC	CSVEGSYGYTF
TRBV12-3/TRBV12-4	14	-	once	TRBJ2-5	TGTGCCAGCAGTTTACAGAGGAGGAAGGAGACCCAGTACTTC	CASSLQRRKETQYF